The 5 T cell receptor beta chains reported below all come from one sample, sequenced in a study of cytomegalovirus exposure and HLA in healthy donors. PCR involved 60 Vbeta and 13 Jbeta primers. The table came from immunoSEQ multiplex PCR; TCRdb's copy has only in-frame clones and leaves some out. Here the sample spans 95,000 to 110,000 clones, 10% being singletons. Sequencing was performed on PBMCs. These receptors came from a man between 35 and 55 years old in good health and CMV-seropositive.

The V call is TRBV6-5, the J call TRBJ1-2, with D possibly TRBD1 on 5 matching bases. V was clipped by 9 bases and J by 3 bases, with 20 bases between them. The CDR3 is 15 residues long. The germline V gene encodes CDR1 MNHEY and CDR2 SVGAGI. Written as DNA, the CDR3 is TGTGCCAGTAGATACTCGGGGCAGTCGGACTATGGCTACACCTTC. Its protein is CASRYSGQSDYGYTF.

In this sample, this clone turned up a few times. The J gene is TRBJ1-4, the V gene TRBV27, with 7 positions matching TRBD1. Per germline, CDR1 MNHEY and CDR2 SMNVEV (reference sequence). After removal of 5 bases from V and 4 bases from J, the junction contained 4 bases not matched to a gene. This CDR3 is built from 14 residues. CDR3 protein: CASSLRGNNEKLFF. The DNA for the CDR3 is TGTGCCAGCAGTCTCAGGGGGAATAATGAAAAACTGTTTTTT.

In DNA, the CDR3 is TGCGCCAGCAGCTTGGATGCGACAGGGGCTGAAAAACTGTTTTTT. Translation gives CASSLDATGAEKLFF. The chain links TRBV5-1 to TRBJ1-4; 8 bases are shared with TRBD1. CDR3 length equals 15 residues. V was clipped by 0 bases and J by 7 bases; unmatched bases: 5. Germline loops: CDR1 SGHRS, CDR2 YFSETQ.

The chain combines TRBV5-1 with TRBJ2-1; D perhaps matches TRBD2 (5 bases). This CDR3 is 17 amino acids long. The V end lost 4 bases, the J end lost 0 bases, and 17 bases lay between the germline ends. Germline V gene sequence: CDR1 SGHRS, CDR2 YFSETQ. The CDR3 sequence is CASSPKLVTSSYNEQFF. For the CDR3, the DNA is TGCGCCAGCAGCCCAAAGCTCGTAACTAGCTCCTACAATGAGCAGTTCTTC.

This clone was seen more than once but under ten times. The chain recombines TRBV30 with TRBJ2-1; the D is unclear. CDR3 length: 11 amino acids. The germline V and J ends were trimmed by 4 bases and 6 bases, with 7 bases remaining between them. The germline V gene has CDR1 GTSNPN and CDR2 SVGIG (reference sequence). Written as DNA, the CDR3 is TGTGCCTGGATATCCCGCAATGAGCAGTTCTTC. This sequence encodes CAWISRNEQFF.